The rows below give T cell receptor beta chains drawn from one sample of a study of T cells in narcolepsy. Assay: immunoSEQ multiplex PCR; the TCRdb copy retains only in-frame clones and omits some. The table includes tens of thousands of clones, about 80% detected once. Sequencing was performed on CD45RA- memory CD4+ T cells from PBMCs. The receptors were gathered from a human donor with narcolepsy. Both conserved end residues are part of each CDR3. The D gene is left open where the match is weak. Clone size is shown for a subset of rows, as once, few, many or a class of expanded clone.

CDR3aa: CASSLAKGRQETQYF
CDR3nt: TGTGCCAGCAGCTTAGCGAAGGGGAGACAAGAGACCCAGTACTTC
abundance: -
d_gene: -
j_gene: TRBJ2-5
v_gene: TRBV7-2

CDR3aa: CASRRTSAGETQYF
CDR3nt: TGTGCCAGCAGAAGGACTAGCGCGGGAGAGACCCAGTACTTC
abundance: -
d_gene: TRBD2
j_gene: TRBJ2-5
v_gene: TRBV2

CDR3aa: CSVRQGAGTDTQYF
CDR3nt: TGCAGCGTGAGACAGGGGGCGGGCACAGATACGCAGTATTTT
abundance: -
d_gene: TRBD1
j_gene: TRBJ2-3
v_gene: TRBV29-1

CDR3aa: CASSRDWGDTEAFF
CDR3nt: TGTGCCAGTAGTAGGGACTGGGGGGACACTGAAGCTTTCTTT
abundance: -
d_gene: -
j_gene: TRBJ1-1
v_gene: TRBV19

CDR3aa: CASSLVQGTKWGVGTDTQYF
CDR3nt: TGTGCCAGCAGCTTAGTTCAGGGGACTAAGTGGGGGGTTGGCACAGATACGCAGTATTTT
abundance: -
d_gene: -
j_gene: TRBJ2-3
v_gene: TRBV7-3

CDR3aa: CASSLLLRETQYF
CDR3nt: TGCGCCAGCAGCCTCTTACTTAGGGAGACCCAGTACTTC
abundance: -
d_gene: -
j_gene: TRBJ2-5
v_gene: TRBV4-3

CDR3aa: CASSLVFWHLKMNTEAFF
CDR3nt: TGTGCCAGCAGCTTAGTTTTCTGGCACTTGAAGATGAACACTGAAGCTTTCTTT
abundance: -
d_gene: -
j_gene: TRBJ1-1
v_gene: TRBV11-3

CDR3aa: CASRKAEFQTYAQYF
CDR3nt: TGTGCCAGTAGGAAGGCGGAATTTCAAACCTACGCGCAGTACTTC
abundance: -
d_gene: -
j_gene: TRBJ2-7
v_gene: TRBV19

CDR3aa: CATSLSRGVGHGYTF
CDR3nt: TGTGCCACCAGCCTGAGCCGAGGGGTAGGGCATGGCTACACCTTC
abundance: -
d_gene: -
j_gene: TRBJ1-2
v_gene: TRBV15

CDR3aa: CAISDGQGNQPQHF
CDR3nt: TGTGCCATCAGTGATGGGCAGGGGAATCAGCCCCAGCATTTT
abundance: -
d_gene: -
j_gene: TRBJ1-5
v_gene: TRBV10-3

CDR3aa: CASSQEVGTDTQYF
CDR3nt: TGCGCCAGCAGCCAAGAGGTTGGTACAGATACGCAGTATTTT
abundance: -
d_gene: -
j_gene: TRBJ2-3
v_gene: TRBV4-3

CDR3aa: CASSVGQGVYNEQFF
CDR3nt: TGTGCCAGCAGCGTAGGACAGGGGGTCTACAATGAGCAGTTCTTC
abundance: once
d_gene: TRBD1
j_gene: TRBJ2-1
v_gene: TRBV9

CDR3aa: CASSPDRYGYTF
CDR3nt: TGTGCCAGCAGCCCCGACCGCTATGGCTACACCTTC
abundance: -
d_gene: -
j_gene: TRBJ1-2
v_gene: TRBV11-2

CDR3aa: CAWSRLGGDEAFF
CDR3nt: TGTGCCTGGAGTCGGCTGGGGGGCGATGAAGCTTTCTTT
abundance: -
d_gene: -
j_gene: TRBJ1-1
v_gene: TRBV30

CDR3aa: CASSRNAYEQYF
CDR3nt: TGTGCCAGCAGCCGAAACGCCTACGAGCAGTACTTC
abundance: -
d_gene: -
j_gene: TRBJ2-7
v_gene: TRBV6-1

CDR3aa: CASSRGHGYGYTF
CDR3nt: TGTGCCAGCAGTAGGGGGCATGGCTATGGCTACACCTTC
abundance: once
d_gene: TRBD1
j_gene: TRBJ1-2
v_gene: TRBV6-1

CDR3aa: CASSKDAGDPTDTQYF
CDR3nt: TGCGCCAGCAGCAAGGACGCGGGGGACCCCACAGATACGCAGTATTTT
abundance: -
d_gene: TRBD2
j_gene: TRBJ2-3
v_gene: TRBV5-1

CDR3aa: CASTQESSQPQHF
CDR3nt: TGTGCCAGCACCCAGGAGTCTTCTCAGCCCCAGCATTTT
abundance: few
d_gene: -
j_gene: TRBJ1-5
v_gene: TRBV2

CDR3aa: CASSQDQQGGTEAFF
CDR3nt: TGCGCCAGCAGCCAAGATCAACAGGGGGGGACTGAAGCTTTCTTT
abundance: -
d_gene: TRBD1
j_gene: TRBJ1-1
v_gene: TRBV4-1

CDR3aa: CASSFSSRETQYF
CDR3nt: TGTGCCAGCAGCTTCTCCAGTCGAGAGACCCAGTACTTC
abundance: -
d_gene: -
j_gene: TRBJ2-5
v_gene: TRBV5-5

CDR3aa: CASRNGGSDSPLHF
CDR3nt: TGTGCCAGCAGAAACGGGGGCTCGGATTCACCCCTCCACTTT
abundance: once
d_gene: -
j_gene: TRBJ1-6
v_gene: TRBV6-5

CDR3aa: CASSLARSATYEQYF
CDR3nt: TGTGCCAGCAGCTTAGCGCGGTCAGCCACCTACGAGCAGTACTTC
abundance: -
d_gene: -
j_gene: TRBJ2-7
v_gene: TRBV7-8

CDR3aa: CASASGLADTQYF
CDR3nt: TGTGCCAGCGCTAGCGGCCTTGCGGATACGCAGTATTTT
abundance: -
d_gene: TRBD2
j_gene: TRBJ2-3
v_gene: TRBV27